What follows are 23 T cell receptor beta chains derived from one specimen sequenced in a study of blood T cell repertoires in COVID-19. TCRdb keeps only in-frame clones here, not all; method: immunoSEQ multiplex PCR. Of approximately 400,000 clones listed, about 87% are singletons. Sequencing was carried out using peripheral blood. The receptors shown here come from a woman between 50 and 59 years old with COVID-19, enrolled during active disease.

J is TRBJ2-7 and V is TRBV5-1; 8 nucleotides match TRBD1. The CDR3 extends over 15 amino acids. The germline CDR1 and CDR2 sequences are SGHRS and YFSETQ. J was trimmed by 2 bases and V by 3 bases; bases with no gene match: 7. Here the CDR3 DNA reads TGCGCCAGCAGCTCTCAGACAGGGGCTACCTACGAGCAGTACTTC. The encoded protein is CASSSQTGATYEQYF.

The J gene is TRBJ1-2, the V gene TRBV27; possible D gene TRBD1, 6 bases. The V gene lost 4 bases and the J gene lost 5 bases, with 17 bases spanning the gap. The CDR3 spans 15 residues. The germline CDR1 and CDR2 sequences are MNHEY and SMNVEV (reference sequence). DNA for the CDR3: TGTGCCAGCAGTTCATCACAGGGCCTTATTTATGGCTACACCTTC. This translates into CASSSSQGLIYGYTF.

The chain is built from TRBV5-1 and TRBJ1-6; D remains unclear. CDR3 size: 14 residues. CDR1 is SGHRS, CDR2 YFSETQ, per germline. Trimming took 2 bases from V and 6 from J, leaving 9 bases between them. CDR3 sequence: CASSLEVRNSPLHF. As DNA, the CDR3 is TGCGCCAGCAGCTTAGAAGTGCGTAATTCACCCCTCCACTTT.

This chain links TRBV7-2 with TRBJ1-6, with D maybe TRBD1 (6 bases). Deletions cut 5 bases from V and 2 bases from J, with 13 bases between. The CDR3 runs to 16 residues. The germline gives CDR1 SGHTA, CDR2 FQGNSA. The CDR3 here is CASSPGAGAYNSPLHF. DNA for the CDR3: TGTGCCAGCAGCCCAGGGGCTGGGGCCTATAATTCACCCCTCCACTTT.

This chain links TRBV6-5 with TRBJ2-6; D is perhaps TRBD1 (6 bases). In germline, CDR1 is MNHEY, CDR2 SVGAGI. Trimming pared 6 bases from V and 3 bases from J, leaving 12 bases between. The CDR3 is 15 residues long. In nucleotides, the CDR3 is TGTGCCAGCAGGCTTACAGGGAGTGGGGCCAACGTCCTGACTTTC. As protein: CASRLTGSGANVLTF.

This chain connects TRBV18 to TRBJ1-4; no firm D call. Looked up from germline, CDR1 is KGHSH and CDR2 is LQKENI. This CDR3 spans 15 amino acids. Trimming shortened V by 3 bases and J by 5 bases, and 13 bases separated the two germline ends. CDR3 DNA sequence: TGTGCCAGCTCACCTCCGGGTACTCGGAATGAAAAACTGTTTTTT. Its protein product is CASSPPGTRNEKLFF.

This clone was found once. J is TRBJ2-7 and V is TRBV20-1; D gene uncertain. The germline gives CDR1 DFQATT, CDR2 SNEGSKA (reference sequence). This CDR3 has 13 residues. The V and J ends lost 3 bases and 0 bases respectively, with 9 bases between them. CDR3 sequence: CSASMEYSYEQYF. The CDR3 bases are TGCAGTGCTAGTATGGAGTACTCCTACGAGCAGTACTTC.

The V gene is TRBV28, the J gene TRBJ1-1; 7 bases are a match to TRBD1. CDR1 MDHEN and CDR2 SYDVKM come from the germline V gene. The CDR3 runs to 17 residues. Trimming cost V 3 bases and J 0 bases; bases outside gene matches: 10. In nucleotides, the CDR3 is TGTGCCAGCAGTTTTCAGGCCCCGGACAGGTTGAACACTGAAGCTTTCTTT. Protein: CASSFQAPDRLNTEAFF.

The sample holds one count of this clone. This CDR3 reads CASRGRTGRNEKLFF. DNA for the CDR3: TGTGCCAGCAGGGGTAGGACAGGGAGGAATGAAAAACTGTTTTTT. The chain uses TRBV2 and TRBJ1-4; 8 positions agree with TRBD1. The CDR3 consists of 15 residues. Germline trimming cut 6 bases from V and 5 bases from J; bases unmatched to any gene: 8. CDR1 SNHLY and CDR2 FYNNEI come from the germline V gene.

The chain uses TRBV7-2 and TRBJ1-1; D not certain. The germline V gene has CDR1 SGHTA and CDR2 FQGNSA. This CDR3 is built from 14 residues. V lost 3 bases, J lost 4 bases, and 12 bases lay in between. The CDR3 protein is CASSFLISGTEAFF. DNA for the CDR3: TGTGCCAGCAGCTTTTTGATTTCGGGCACTGAAGCTTTCTTT.

The V gene is TRBV18, the J gene TRBJ2-7, with TRBD1 identical over 9 bases. This CDR3 is built from 17 residues. Germline V gives CDR1 KGHSH, CDR2 LQKENI. The J segment lost 7 bases and the V segment lost 4 bases, leaving 17 bases of the junction unmatched. The CDR3 loop reads CASSLTGPGQGSKEQYF. CDR3 nucleotide sequence: TGTGCCAGCTCACTTACGGGACCGGGACAGGGAAGCAAGGAGCAGTACTTC.

CDR3 bases: TGTGCCACCAGTGATTCTTGGGGGGGCCGCAACAATGAGCAGTTCTTC. It yields the protein CATSDSWGGRNNEQFF. The chain recombines TRBV24-1 with TRBJ2-1, with D possibly being TRBD2 (7 bases). This CDR3 has 16 residues. V was pared by 2 bases and J by 5 bases, with 15 bases between. CDR1 KGHDR and CDR2 SFDVKD come from the germline V gene.

This chain connects TRBV25-1 to TRBJ1-1, with 7 bases identical to TRBD1. The CDR3 is made up of 15 amino acids. Losses at the gene ends were 4 bases for V and 1 base for J; bases not matched to a gene: 6. Germline-derived CDR1 and CDR2 are MGHDK and SYGVNS. The CDR3 DNA reads TGTGCCAGCAGTGGCCTGGGGACAGCGAACACTGAAGCTTTCTTT. It translates to CASSGLGTANTEAFF.

Turning to this clone: Because the CDR3 is missing its conserved closing phenylalanine or tryptophan, this is likely a read error. It is unclear where the CDR3 begins or ends on the DNA, so no DNA is shown, and the CDR3 is as TCRdb lists it. V gene TRBV6-1 combines with J gene TRBJ1-1. The CDR3 comprises 14 residues, both ends counted. Germline lookup yields CDR1 MNHNS and CDR2 SASEGT. The CDR3 sequence: CASSEGREGFWGET.

The chain employs TRBV27 and TRBJ2-7; the match to TRBD2 covers 7 bases. Germline V CDR1 and CDR2: MNHEY, SMNVEV (reference sequence). V lost 7 bases and J lost 8; bases outside the gene matches: 8. CDR3 length: 12 residues. CDR3 sequence reads: CASTPLSGKQYF. CDR3 bases: TGTGCCAGCACGCCACTGAGCGGGAAGCAGTACTTC.

The chain joins TRBV6-5 to TRBJ1-3; D is possibly TRBD1 (5 bases). The CDR3 length is 14 residues. V lost 7 bases to trimming and J lost 0 bases, with 10 bases between them. In germline, CDR1 is MNHEY, CDR2 SVGAGI. Here the CDR3 reads CASTLGGSGNTIYF. CDR3 DNA sequence: TGTGCCAGCACCCTGGGGGGCTCTGGAAACACCATATATTTT.

This clone appeared a single time. This rearrangement joins TRBV6-5 to TRBJ1-2; D remains unclear. From germline, CDR1 is MNHEY and CDR2 SVGAGI. Between the trimmed V and J ends, which lost 0 bases and 10 bases, there was a span of 9 bases. The CDR3 extends over 12 amino acids. CDR3 sequence reads: CASSYSGEFYTF. The CDR3, as DNA: TGTGCCAGCAGTTACTCTGGAGAATTCTACACCTTC.

A single count supports this clone. The chain has TRBV28 and TRBJ2-7; 9 bases line up with TRBD2. V gave up 5 bases and J gave up 4 bases; unmatched junction bases: 9. There are 15 residues in the CDR3. The germline CDR1 and CDR2 sequences are MDHEN and SYDVKM. The CDR3 region has the DNA TGTGCCAGCAGTCCAGCGGGGGGTCCTGGGTACGAGCAGTACTTC. Translation gives CASSPAGGPGYEQYF.

The chain carries TRBV6-1 and TRBJ2-7; weak D call: TRBD1 (5 bases). CDR3 size: 15 residues. V lost 1 base and J lost 3, with 13 bases in between. CDR1 and CDR2 from the germline V gene are MNHNS and SASEGT. The CDR3 loop reads CASSEGGRTYYEQYF. In DNA form, the CDR3 reads TGTGCCAGCAGTGAAGGGGGCAGGACCTACTACGAGCAGTACTTC.

The rearrangement links TRBV19 to TRBJ1-4; TRBD1 matches 8 bases. Trimming cost V 5 bases and J 5 bases; bases outside gene matches: 4. The CDR3 has 14 amino acids. CDR1 is LNHDA and CDR2 is SQIVND in the germline V gene (reference sequence). CDR3: CASSPRQGNEKLFF. The CDR3 nucleotides are TGTGCCAGTAGTCCGAGACAGGGGAATGAAAAACTGTTTTTT.

The chain uses TRBV7-9 and TRBJ2-7; 9 bases line up with TRBD2. The CDR3 length is 15 residues. The J segment lost 2 bases and the V segment lost 2 bases, leaving 4 bases of the junction unmatched. Germline CDR1 is SEHNR and CDR2 is FQNEAQ (reference sequence). CDR3 coding DNA: TGTGCCAGCAGCTTACAGGTAGCGGGGGCCTACGAGCAGTACTTC. Translation gives CASSLQVAGAYEQYF.

V usage is TRBV6-5 and J usage is TRBJ1-1, with a possible D match to TRBD1 (5 bases). The germline V and J ends were trimmed by 11 bases and 5 bases, with 15 bases remaining between them. The CDR3 runs 12 residues. Germline CDR1 is MNHEY and CDR2 is SVGAGI. This chain's CDR3 is CAVHLGQTEAFF. CDR3 nucleotide sequence: TGTGCCGTCCACCTAGGACAAACTGAAGCTTTCTTT.

This chain links TRBV11-2 with TRBJ2-3; no firm D call. Germline CDR1 is SGHAT and CDR2 is FQNNGV. V shed 5 bases and J shed 0 bases, with 15 bases lying between them. The length of the CDR3 is 16 residues. The CDR3 coding sequence is TGTGCCAGCAGCCAAGACGACATCTCTAGCACAGATACGCAGTATTTT. Translating gives CASSQDDISSTDTQYF. Filled out from reference TRBV11-2 and TRBJ2-3, the complete variable domain reads EAGVAQSPRYKIIEKRQSVAFWCNPISGHATLYWYQQILGQGPKLLIQFQNNGVVDDSQLPKDRFSAERLKGVDSTLKIQPAKLEDSAVYLCASSQDDISSTDTQYFGPGTRLTVL.